This T cell receptor beta chain was sequenced for a study of OX40 agonist ivuxolimab in advanced cancers. At baseline, cycle 4 day 1, and cycle 7 day 1, blood was sampled. The ends lost 2 bases at V and 1 base at J; junction bases unmatched: 1. Germline loops: CDR1 SNHLY, CDR2 FYNNEI. There are 15 residues in the CDR3. Some clones are missing from TCRdb's copy, which holds only in-frame ones; the method was immunoSEQ multiplex PCR. The table includes approximately 98,000 clones, approximately 80% detected once. Source: CD4+ or CD8+ T cells sorted from blood, taken in a trial of the OX40 agonist ivuxolimab. The gene calls are TRBV2 and TRBJ2-2; 7 nucleotides agree with TRBD1. This clonotype was sampled from an adult with an advanced solid tumor such as melanoma, head and neck, liver or kidney cancer. The CDR3 reads CASSERQGNTGELFF. CDR3 in DNA: TGTGCCAGCAGTGAAAGACAGGGGAACACCGGGGAGCTGTTTTTT.